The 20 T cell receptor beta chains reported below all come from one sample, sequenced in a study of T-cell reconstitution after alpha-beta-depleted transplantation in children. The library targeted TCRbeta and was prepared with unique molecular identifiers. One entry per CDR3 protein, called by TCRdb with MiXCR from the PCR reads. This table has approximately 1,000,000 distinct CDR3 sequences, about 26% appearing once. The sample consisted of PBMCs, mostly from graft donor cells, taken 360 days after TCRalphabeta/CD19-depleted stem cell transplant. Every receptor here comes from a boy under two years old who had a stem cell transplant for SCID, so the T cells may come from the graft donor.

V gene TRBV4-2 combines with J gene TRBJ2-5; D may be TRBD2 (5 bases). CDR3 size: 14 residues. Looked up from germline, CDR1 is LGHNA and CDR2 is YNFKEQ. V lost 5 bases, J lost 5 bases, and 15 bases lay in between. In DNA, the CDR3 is TGTGCCAGCAGCACCCCAGCGGAGGTGGAGACCCAGTACTTC. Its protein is CASSTPAEVETQYF.

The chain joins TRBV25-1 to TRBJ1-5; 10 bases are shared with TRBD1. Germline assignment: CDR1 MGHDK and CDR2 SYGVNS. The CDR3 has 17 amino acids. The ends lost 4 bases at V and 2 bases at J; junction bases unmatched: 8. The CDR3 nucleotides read TGTGCCAGCAGTGGGGACAGGGGTTCCGTGGGCAATCAGCCCCAGCATTTT. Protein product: CASSGDRGSVGNQPQHF.

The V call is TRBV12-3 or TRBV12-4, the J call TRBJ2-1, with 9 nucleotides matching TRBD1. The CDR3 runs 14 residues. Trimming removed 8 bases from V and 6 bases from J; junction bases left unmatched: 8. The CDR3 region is CASGRTGDSNEQFF. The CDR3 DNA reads TGTGCCAGCGGTCGGACAGGGGATAGCAATGAGCAGTTCTTC.

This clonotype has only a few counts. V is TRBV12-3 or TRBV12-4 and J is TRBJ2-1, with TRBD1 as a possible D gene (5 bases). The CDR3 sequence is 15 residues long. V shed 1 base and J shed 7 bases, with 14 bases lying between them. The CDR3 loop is CASSLVARVINEQFF. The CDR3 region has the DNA TGTGCCAGCAGTTTAGTGGCCAGGGTAATAAATGAGCAGTTCTTC.

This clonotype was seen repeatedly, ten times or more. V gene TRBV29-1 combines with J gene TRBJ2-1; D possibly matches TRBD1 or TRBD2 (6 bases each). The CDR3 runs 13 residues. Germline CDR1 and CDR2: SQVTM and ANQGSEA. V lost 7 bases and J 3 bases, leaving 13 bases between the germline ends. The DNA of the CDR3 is TGCAGCGCCCGGGGGCCTAACTACAATGAGCAGTTCTTC. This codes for CSARGPNYNEQFF.

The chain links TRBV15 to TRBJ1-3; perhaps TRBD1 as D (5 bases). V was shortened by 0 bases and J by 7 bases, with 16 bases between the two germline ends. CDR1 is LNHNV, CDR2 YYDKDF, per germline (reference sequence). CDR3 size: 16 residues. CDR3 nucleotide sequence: TGTGCCACCAGCAGAGATTCTTTGGGGCGATCGAACACCATATATTTT. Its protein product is CATSRDSLGRSNTIYF.

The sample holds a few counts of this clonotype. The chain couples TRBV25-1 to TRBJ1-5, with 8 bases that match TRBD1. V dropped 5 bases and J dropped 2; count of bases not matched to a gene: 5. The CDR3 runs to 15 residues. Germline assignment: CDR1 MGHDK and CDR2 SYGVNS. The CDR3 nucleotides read TGTGCCAGCAGTAATCAGGGGGCCGGCAATCAGCCCCAGCATTTT. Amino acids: CASSNQGAGNQPQHF.

CDR3 amino acids: CASSFRVGTGELFF. The CDR3 DNA reads TGTGCCAGCAGTTTCAGGGTGGGAACCGGGGAGCTGTTTTTT. The chain uses TRBV12-3 or TRBV12-4 and TRBJ2-2; D is possibly TRBD1 (5 bases). The CDR3 has 14 amino acids. Trimming removed 3 bases from V and 5 bases from J, with 10 bases in between.

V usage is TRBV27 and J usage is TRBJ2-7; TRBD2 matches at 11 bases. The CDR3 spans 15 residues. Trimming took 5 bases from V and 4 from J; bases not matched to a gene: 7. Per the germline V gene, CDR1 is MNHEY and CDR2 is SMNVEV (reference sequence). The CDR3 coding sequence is TGTGCCAGCAGTCCAAGACTAGCGGGAATATACGAGCAGTACTTC. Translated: CASSPRLAGIYEQYF.

CDR3 residues: CASSQEDGNPSTDTQYF. The CDR3 DNA reads TGCGCCAGCAGCCAAGAAGACGGGAACCCCAGCACAGATACGCAGTATTTT. The J gene is TRBJ2-3, the V gene TRBV4-1, with a weak D call TRBD2 (5 bases). Germline lookup yields CDR1 MGHRA and CDR2 YSYEKL. With 0 bases removed from V and 0 bases from J, the gap between germline ends came to 13 bases. The CDR3 extends over 17 amino acids.

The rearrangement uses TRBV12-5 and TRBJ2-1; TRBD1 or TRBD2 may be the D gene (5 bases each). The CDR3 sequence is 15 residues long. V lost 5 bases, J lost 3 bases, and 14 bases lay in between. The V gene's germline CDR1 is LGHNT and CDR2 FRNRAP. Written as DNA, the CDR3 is TGTGCTAGTGGTAACGGGGACGGCCACTACAATGAGCAGTTCTTC. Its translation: CASGNGDGHYNEQFF.

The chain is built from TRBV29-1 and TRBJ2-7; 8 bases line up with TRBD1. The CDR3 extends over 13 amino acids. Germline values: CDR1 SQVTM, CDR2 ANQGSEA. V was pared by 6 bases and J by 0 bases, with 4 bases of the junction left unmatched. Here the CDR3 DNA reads TGCAGCGTCCGCGACAGGGGCTCCTACGAGCAGTACTTC. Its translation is CSVRDRGSYEQYF.

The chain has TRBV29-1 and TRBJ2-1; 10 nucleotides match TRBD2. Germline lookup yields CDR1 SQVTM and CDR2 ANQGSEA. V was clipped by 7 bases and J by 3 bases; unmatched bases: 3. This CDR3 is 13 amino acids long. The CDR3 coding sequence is TGCAGCGGCAAGCGGGGGGGCTACAATGAGCAGTTCTTC. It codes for CSGKRGGYNEQFF.

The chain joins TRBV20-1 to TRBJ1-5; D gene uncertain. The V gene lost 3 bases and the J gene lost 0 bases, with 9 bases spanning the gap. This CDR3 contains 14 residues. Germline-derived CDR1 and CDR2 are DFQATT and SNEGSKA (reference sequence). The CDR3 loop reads CSASADYSNQPQHF. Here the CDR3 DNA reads TGCAGTGCTAGTGCCGACTATAGCAATCAGCCCCAGCATTTT.

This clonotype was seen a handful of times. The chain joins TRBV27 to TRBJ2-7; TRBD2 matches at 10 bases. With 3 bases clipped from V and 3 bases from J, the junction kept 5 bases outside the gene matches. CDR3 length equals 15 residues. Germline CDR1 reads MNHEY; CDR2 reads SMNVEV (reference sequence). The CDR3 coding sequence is TGTGCCAGCAGTTTCGGAGCGGGGGGGCTCTACGAGCAGTACTTC. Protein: CASSFGAGGLYEQYF.

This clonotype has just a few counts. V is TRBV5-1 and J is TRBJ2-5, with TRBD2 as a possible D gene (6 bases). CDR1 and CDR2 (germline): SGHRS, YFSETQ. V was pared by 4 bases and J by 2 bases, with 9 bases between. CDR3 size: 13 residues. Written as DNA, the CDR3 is TGCGCCAGCAGCGGCGGGAAGCAAGAGACCCAGTACTTC. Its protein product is CASSGGKQETQYF.

The CDR3 DNA reads as TGCAGTGCTATTGAGGGACGAGATAATTCACCCCTCCACTTT. Translating it yields CSAIEGRDNSPLHF. This rearrangement joins TRBV20-1 to TRBJ1-6; D perhaps matches TRBD1 (5 bases). V lost 4 bases and J lost 5, with 12 bases in between. Germline loops: CDR1 DFQATT, CDR2 SNEGSKA (reference sequence). This CDR3 has 14 amino acids.

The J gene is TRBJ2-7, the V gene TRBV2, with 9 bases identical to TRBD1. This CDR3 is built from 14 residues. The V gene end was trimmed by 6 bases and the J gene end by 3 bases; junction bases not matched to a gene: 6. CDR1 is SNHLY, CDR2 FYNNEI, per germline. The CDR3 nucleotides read TGTGCCAGCAGGCGTGACAGGGGGAGCTACGAGCAGTACTTC. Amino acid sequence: CASRRDRGSYEQYF. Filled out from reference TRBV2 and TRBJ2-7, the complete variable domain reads EPEVTQTPSHQVTQMGQEVILRCVPISNHLYFYWYRQILGQKVEFLVSFYNNEISEKSEIFDDQFSVERPDGSNFTLKIRSTKLEDSAMYFCASRRDRGSYEQYFGPGTRLTVT.

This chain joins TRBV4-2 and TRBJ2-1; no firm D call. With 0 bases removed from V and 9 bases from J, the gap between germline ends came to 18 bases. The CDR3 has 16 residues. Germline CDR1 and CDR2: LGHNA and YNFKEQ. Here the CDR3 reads CASSQEPPVLGSEQFF. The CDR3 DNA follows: TGTGCCAGCAGCCAAGAACCCCCGGTATTAGGTAGTGAGCAGTTCTTC.

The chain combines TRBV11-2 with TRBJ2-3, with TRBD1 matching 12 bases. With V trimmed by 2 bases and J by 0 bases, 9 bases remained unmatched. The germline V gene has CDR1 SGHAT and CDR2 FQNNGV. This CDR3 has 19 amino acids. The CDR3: CASSLRGGQGAQSTDTQYF. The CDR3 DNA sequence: TGTGCCAGCAGCTTAAGGGGGGGACAGGGGGCGCAAAGCACAGATACGCAGTATTTT.